A selection of T cell receptor beta chains follows, all from one sample in a study of blood T cell repertoires in COVID-19. Generated by immunoSEQ multiplex PCR, the TCRdb table keeps only in-frame clones and is missing some. Seen here are about 85,000 clones, 82% observed once, and the top ten hold 1% to 1.5%. The sample was peripheral blood. The receptors shown here come from a woman older than 75 with acute or convalescent COVID-19. CDR3s include the opening cysteine and the closing phenylalanine or tryptophan. The D gene is left open where the match is weak. The size of a clone is reported for some rows only, either as once, few or many, or as a class for expanded clones.

J gene	CDR3 length	V gene	clone size	D gene	CDR3 DNA	CDR3 protein
TRBJ1-2	14	TRBV3-1/TRBV3-2	.	.	TGTGCCAGCAGCCACAAAATGGCAGGGGATGGCTACACCTTC	CASSHKMAGDGYTF
TRBJ2-3	15	TRBV10-3	.	.	TGTGCCATCAGTGAAGGGCGGACTCTTTTAGATACGCAGTATTTT	CAISEGRTLLDTQYF
TRBJ2-7	10	TRBV7-2	.	TRBD2	TGTGCCAGCAGGGGGACTAGCGAGTACTTC	CASRGTSEYF
TRBJ2-5	16	TRBV6-5	.	.	TGTGCCAGCAGTTACTCGAGAACAGGGACCCAAGAGACCCAGTACTTC	CASSYSRTGTQETQYF
TRBJ1-4	15	TRBV6-5	.	.	TGTGCCAGCATTAAAGAGATAGCAACTAATGAAAAACTGTTTTTT	CASIKEIATNEKLFF
TRBJ2-1	16	TRBV5-6	.	TRBD2	TGTGCCAGCAGCTTGCCCCGGACTAGCTCCAACAATGAGCAGTTCTTC	CASSLPRTSSNNEQFF
TRBJ2-7	15	TRBV5-1	few	TRBD1	TGCGCCAGCAGCTTGGCGGGACAGCTCTCCTACGAGCAGTACTTC	CASSLAGQLSYEQYF
TRBJ1-2	16	TRBV27	.	.	TGTGCCAGCAGTTTATCCCTGACGACAGCTAACTATGGCTACACCTTC	CASSLSLTTANYGYTF
TRBJ2-7	16	TRBV11-2	.	TRBD2	TGTGCCAGCAGCTTAGATCGACTAGCGGGGCGGTACGAGCAGTACTTC	CASSLDRLAGRYEQYF
TRBJ1-1	12	TRBV6-5	.	.	TGTGCCAGCAGACTCATGAACACTGAAGCTTTCTTT	CASRLMNTEAFF
TRBJ2-3	16	TRBV11-2	.	.	TGTGCCAGCAGCTTTCTGAGCTCATCTAGCACAGATACGCAGTATTTT	CASSFLSSSSTDTQYF
TRBJ1-2	13	TRBV5-4	.	.	TGTGCCAGCAGCGACGACAGAGACTATGGCTACACCTTC	CASSDDRDYGYTF
TRBJ2-3	14	TRBV7-9	.	TRBD2	TGTGCCAGCAGCCTCCCTGGGGGACTAGCGGGGAAGTATTTT	CASSLPGGLAGKYF
TRBJ2-3	14	TRBV5-1	.	.	TGCGCCAGCAGCTTAGACATTAGCACAGATACGCAGTATTTT	CASSLDISTDTQYF
TRBJ1-1	12	TRBV6-6	once	.	TGTGCCAGCAGACTCCAAAACACTGAAGCTTTCTTT	CASRLQNTEAFF
TRBJ1-4	13	TRBV15	.	.	TGTGCCACCAGCAGAGACAGGCTGGGAAAACTGTTTTTT	CATSRDRLGKLFF
TRBJ2-1	15	TRBV23-1	.	TRBD2	TGCGCCAGCAGTCGTAGCGGGAGAAGGTACAATGAGCAGTTCTTC	CASSRSGRRYNEQFF
TRBJ1-3	15	TRBV28	once	TRBD1	TGTGCCAGCACCCTCCCCACAGGGGCTGGAAACACCATATATTTT	CASTLPTGAGNTIYF
TRBJ2-1	15	TRBV5-1	.	.	TGCGCCAGCACCCGAGGAACTGCCGCCTACAATGAGCAGTTCTTC	CASTRGTAAYNEQFF
TRBJ1-2	13	TRBV2	.	.	TGTGCCAGCAGTAGCAGGGGCGACTATGGCTACACCTTC	CASSSRGDYGYTF
TRBJ1-2	14	TRBV28	.	.	TGTGCCACCCGCGGGGGGGTCCCCCTCTATGGCTACACCTTC	CATRGGVPLYGYTF
TRBJ1-5	13	TRBV9	few	.	TGTGCCAGCAGCGTCGCGGAGAATCAGCCCCAGCATTTT	CASSVAENQPQHF
TRBJ1-4	14	TRBV27	.	.	TGTGCCAGCGGCCGGAGTGCAACTAATGAAAAACTGTTTTTT	CASGRSATNEKLFF
TRBJ2-1	19	TRBV2	.	TRBD2	TGTGCCAGCAGTGATTCGAGACTAGCGGGAGTTGCAGGGGTTTATGAGCAGTTCTTC	CASSDSRLAGVAGVYEQFF
TRBJ2-3	15	TRBV9	.	.	TGTGCCAGCAGCGGACGGGACTCCCGCACAGATACGCAGTATTTT	CASSGRDSRTDTQYF
TRBJ1-1	17	TRBV28	.	TRBD1	TGTGCCAGCAGACCTGCATTTCCGACAGGGACATACACTGAAGCTTTCTTT	CASRPAFPTGTYTEAFF
TRBJ2-7	15	TRBV19	.	.	TGTGCCAGTAGTATAGGGGACGCCACCGGGGGCGAGCAGTACTTC	CASSIGDATGGEQYF
TRBJ2-1	16	TRBV10-2	.	TRBD2	TGCGCCAGCAGTGAGATGGCGGGAGTCTCCTACAATGAGCAGTTCTTC	CASSEMAGVSYNEQFF
TRBJ2-7	15	TRBV6-5	few	.	TGTGCCAGCAGCCGATTTGTGCAGGGGCAAAACGAGCAGTACTTC	CASSRFVQGQNEQYF
TRBJ2-3	16	TRBV7-9	.	.	TGTGCCAGCAGCTTCCGCGTAGGAGGAAACACAGATACGCAGTATTTT	CASSFRVGGNTDTQYF
TRBJ2-3	16	TRBV10-1	.	TRBD2	TGCGCCAGCAGTGACACCAGCGGGATTAGCACAGATACGCAGTATTTT	CASSDTSGISTDTQYF
TRBJ2-5	14	TRBV5-5	once	TRBD1	TGTGCCAGCAGCTCTGGACAGGTCCAAGAGACCCAGTACTTC	CASSSGQVQETQYF
TRBJ2-3	14	TRBV3-1/TRBV3-2	few	TRBD2	TGTGCCAGCAGCCCGACGGGGGAGGGAGATACGCAGTATTTT	CASSPTGEGDTQYF
TRBJ2-7	13	TRBV7-2	.	TRBD1	TGTGCCAGCAGCTCACAGGGGGTCTACGAGCAGTACTTC	CASSSQGVYEQYF
TRBJ2-1	16	TRBV6-1	.	TRBD2	TGTGCCAGCAGTGAACTAGCGGGAGGTTCAAGGAATGAGCAGTTCTTC	CASSELAGGSRNEQFF
TRBJ2-7	13	TRBV3-1/TRBV3-2	.	TRBD1	TGTGCCAGCAGCCACTCCGGGACAGGCGAGCAGTACTTC	CASSHSGTGEQYF
TRBJ2-7	12	TRBV29-1	few	.	TGCAGCGTTGTAGACAGGACATACGAGCAGTACTTC	CSVVDRTYEQYF
TRBJ1-4	13	TRBV5-4	once	TRBD1	TGTGCCAGCAGACGACAGGGGAATGAAAAACTGTTTTTT	CASRRQGNEKLFF
TRBJ2-7	13	TRBV6-5	.	TRBD2	TGTGCCAGCACTGGGACTAGGGGCCACGAGCAGTACTTC	CASTGTRGHEQYF
TRBJ2-1	15	TRBV19	.	TRBD2	TGTGCCAGTACGGGAGGAGCGGGAGTTTCGGATGAGCAGTTCTTC	CASTGGAGVSDEQFF